This T cell receptor (beta chain) was sequenced for a study of cytomegalovirus exposure and HLA in healthy donors. The study, taken as a whole, reports: The study flagged around 160 TCR beta chains as cytomegalovirus-associated. Sequencing artifact likely explains a cluster of highly shared sequence variants.

Likely unrecorded immune exposures existed in these nominally healthy donors. Primers included in the PCR were 60 Vbeta and 13 Jbeta primers. This table comes from immunoSEQ multiplex PCR, and its TCRdb copy is limited to in-frame clones, with some not included. Its clone listing holds about 40,000 clones. To note about this clone: The antigen is unknown.

Germline values: CDR1 MGHDK, CDR2 SYGVNS. Trimming pared 7 bases from V and 8 bases from J, leaving 17 bases between. The CDR3 is made up of 13 amino acids. The sample was PBMCs. The TCR originated in a man aged 35 to 55 in good health and CMV-seropositive. The chain has TRBV25-1 and TRBJ1-2; perhaps TRBD1 as D (6 bases). The CDR3 loop is CASTTPGAGGYTF. The CDR3, as DNA: TGTGCCAGCACCACCCCAGGGGCAGGGGGCTACACCTTC.